This TCR beta chain originates from a study of read filtering for tumor transcriptome and immune sequencing. Study at large: R-ISS stage counts were 8 for I, about 15 for II, 6 or 7 for III.

Ten or more counts support this clonotype. This library used roughly 370 ng RNA and molecular barcoded adaptors spanning alpha/delta and beta/gamma chains. TCRdb called the reads again in MiXCR, with one record for every CDR3 protein. The sample holds 50,000 to 65,000 distinct CDR3 sequences, roughly an eighth seen once. Germline V lookup: CDR1 SEHNR, CDR2 FQNEAQ (reference sequence). This CDR3 is 14 amino acids long. Trimming shortened V by 5 bases and J by 8 bases, and 16 bases separated the two germline ends. The V and J genes are TRBV7-9 and TRBJ2-1; unclear D gene. Material for sequencing was a population of CD138-negative cells sorted from bone marrow. This receptor was taken from a donor aged 40 or over with multiple myeloma. The CDR3 loop reads CASSKIPGPDEQFF. The CDR3 DNA is TGTGCCAGCAGCAAAATCCCCGGGCCCGATGAGCAGTTCTTC.